These 28 T cell receptor beta chains came from one sample sequenced in a study of blood T cell repertoires in COVID-19. Sequenced by immunoSEQ multiplex PCR; TCRdb stores in-frame clones only, minus some. Found here are about 150,000 clones, approximately 91% of them singletons; the top ten hold about 2.4%. Sequencing used peripheral blood. The receptors derive from a woman between 65 and 79 years old with acute or convalescent COVID-19.

This clone has at least ten counts. The same CDR3 can be traced to other DNA sequences in this sample. CDR3 DNA: TGTGCCAGCAGCCAAGTGGGAACAGGGCGTAACTATGGCTACACCTTC. This translates into CASSQVGTGRNYGYTF. The chain carries TRBV3-1 (or the pseudogene TRBV3-2) and TRBJ1-2, with a tentative D call TRBD1 (6 bases). The CDR3 consists of 16 residues. CDR1 LGHDT and CDR2 YNNKEL come from the germline V gene (reference sequence). V was pared by 1 base and J by 1 base, with 13 bases between.

CDR3 coding DNA: TGTGCCAGCAGCTTATCCGGAGCGGGGGGCCCGATCTCGACCCAGTACTTC. Translated, it gives CASSLSGAGGPISTQYF. The gene calls are TRBV11-2 and TRBJ2-5; TRBD2 aligns across 9 bases. Germline trimming cut 2 bases from V and 7 bases from J; bases unmatched to any gene: 14. Germline V gene data show CDR1 as SGHAT and CDR2 as FQNNGV. This CDR3 spans 17 amino acids. Full variable domain (rest looked up from reference TRBV11-2 and TRBJ2-5): EAGVAQSPRYKIIEKRQSVAFWCNPISGHATLYWYQQILGQGPKLLIQFQNNGVVDDSQLPKDRFSAERLKGVDSTLKIQPAKLEDSAVYLCASSLSGAGGPISTQYFGPGTRLLVL.

The chain combines TRBV7-9 with TRBJ1-1, with 7 bases identical to TRBD1. Germline assignment: CDR1 SEHNR and CDR2 FQNEAQ (reference sequence). The V gene end was trimmed by 5 bases and the J gene end by 8 bases; junction bases not matched to a gene: 17. The CDR3 has 16 amino acids. As DNA, the CDR3 is TGTGCCAGCAGCGGTCAAGGTAGGGGGCGAAGTGTGGAAGCTTTCTTT. It translates to CASSGQGRGRSVEAFF.

The J gene is TRBJ2-7, the V gene TRBV30, with a possible D match to TRBD2 (5 bases). Trimming left V 0 bases short and J 3 bases short, with 12 bases between. CDR1 and CDR2 (germline): GTSNPN, SVGIG (reference sequence). The CDR3 contains 14 residues. CDR3 sequence reads: CAWSVHGVDYEQYF. CDR3 DNA sequence: TGTGCCTGGAGTGTACACGGGGTGGACTACGAGCAGTACTTC. Variable domain in full (rest from reference TRBV30 and TRBJ2-7): SQTIHQWPATLVQPVGSPLSLECTVEGTSNPNLYWYRQAAGRGLQLLFYSVGIGQISSEVPQNLSASRPQDRQFILSSKKLLLSDSGFYLCAWSVHGVDYEQYFGPGTRLTVT.

J is TRBJ2-3 and V is TRBV6-4; tentatively, D is TRBD1 (5 bases). The ends were cut back, 4 bases at V and 1 base at J, with 9 bases in the middle. The CDR3 loop spans 14 amino acids. Germline CDR1 is MRHNA and CDR2 is SNTAGT. Here the CDR3 reads CASSAEGGTDTQYF. The CDR3 nucleotides are TGTGCCAGCAGTGCGGAAGGGGGCACAGATACGCAGTATTTT.

The V gene is TRBV5-1, the J gene TRBJ2-1, with D maybe TRBD1 (5 bases). Germline V gene lookup returns CDR1 SGHRS and CDR2 YFSETQ. This CDR3 spans 15 amino acids. V gave up 1 base and J gave up 8 bases, with 16 bases separating them. The CDR3 bases are TGCGCCAGCAGCTTGTCTGGGGCCGCTGGATATGAGCAGTTCTTC. It yields the protein CASSLSGAAGYEQFF. The variable domain in full, completed from reference TRBV5-1 and TRBJ2-1, reads KAGVTQTPRYLIKTRGQQVTLSCSPISGHRSVSWYQQTPGQGLQFLFEYFSETQRNKGNFPGRFSGRQFSNSRSEMNVSTLELGDSALYLCASSLSGAAGYEQFFGPGTRLTVL.

The sample holds a few counts of this clone. The gene calls are TRBV2 and TRBJ2-7, with D possibly TRBD1 on 6 matching bases. Trimming removed 8 bases at V and 6 bases at J, with 20 bases between. The CDR3 length is 14 residues. In germline, CDR1 is SNHLY, CDR2 FYNNEI. CDR3: CASSGAGRGGEQYV. CDR3 sequence (DNA): TGTGCCAGCTCTGGGGCCGGCAGGGGTGGCGAGCAGTACGTC.

V usage is TRBV5-6 and J usage is TRBJ2-5, with 9 bases that match TRBD2. Germline V gene lookup returns CDR1 SGHDT and CDR2 YYEEEE. Unmatched junction bases numbered 10, after V lost 4 bases and J lost 0 bases. CDR3 size: 17 residues. The chain's CDR3 is CASSTLPSGVYQETQYF. The CDR3 DNA reads as TGTGCCAGCAGCACTCTCCCTAGCGGGGTTTACCAAGAGACCCAGTACTTC.

This sequence joins TRBV3-1 (or the pseudogene TRBV3-2) and TRBJ1-6; 11 bases are a match to TRBD1. The CDR3 length is 18 residues. Germline values: CDR1 LGHDT, CDR2 YNNKEL (reference sequence). The trim removed 2 bases at V and 14 bases at J, leaving 17 bases unmatched. CDR3 coding DNA: TGTGCCAGCAGCCAACACCCCGGTGGACAGGGGGCCATGGTATCCCTCCACTTT. It specifies CASSQHPGGQGAMVSLHF.

Here the CDR3 DNA reads TGTGCCAGCAGTTTATTTTGGGGCTCACCCCTCCACTTT. Translation gives CASSLFWGSPLHF. This chain uses TRBV27 with TRBJ1-6; D possibly corresponds to TRBD1 (5 bases). Germline CDR1 and CDR2: MNHEY and SMNVEV (reference sequence). CDR3 length: 13 residues. V was cut by 1 base and J by 10 bases, with 8 bases left in between.

The DNA of the CDR3 is TGTGCCAGCAGTGCCCGACAGGAGTTGGGCAATCAGCCCCAGCATTTT. Amino acid sequence: CASSARQELGNQPQHF. This sequence joins TRBV6-1 and TRBJ1-5; D might be TRBD1 (6 bases). Trimming took 4 bases from V and 2 from J, leaving 15 bases between them. Germline lookup yields CDR1 MNHNS and CDR2 SASEGT. There are 16 residues in the CDR3.

The chain has TRBV29-1 and TRBJ2-5; possibly TRBD2 for D (7 bases). CDR3 length equals 12 residues. V was trimmed by 6 bases and J by 4 bases, leaving 12 bases between them. Looked up from germline, CDR1 is SQVTM and CDR2 is ANQGSEA. The CDR3 DNA reads as TGCAGCGTGAGGGGGGGAACAGAGACCCAGTACTTC. Protein: CSVRGGTETQYF. Full variable domain (outside the CDR3, taken from reference TRBV29-1 and TRBJ2-5): SAVISQKPSRDICQRGTSLTIQCQVDSQVTMMFWYRQQPGQSLTLIATANQGSEATYESGFVIDKFPISRPNLTFSTLTVSNMSPEDSSIYLCSVRGGTETQYFGPGTRLLVL.

The chain combines TRBV30 with TRBJ1-2; D is possibly TRBD1 (5 bases). The V gene lost 2 bases and the J gene lost 8 bases, with 18 bases spanning the gap. CDR1 and CDR2 (germline): GTSNPN, SVGIG (reference sequence). The CDR3 is 14 amino acids. This CDR3 is CAWSILGLGGGYTF. CDR3 sequence (DNA): TGTGCCTGGAGTATCTTAGGACTGGGGGGAGGCTACACCTTC.

V gene TRBV7-9 combines with J gene TRBJ2-1, with 7 bases matching TRBD1. The CDR3 has 15 amino acids. Germline values: CDR1 SEHNR, CDR2 FQNEAQ (reference sequence). The junction had 5 bases not matched to a gene; V was cut back by 3 bases and J by 3 bases. Here the CDR3 DNA reads TGTGCCAGCAGCTTCTACAGGGGATACTACAATGAGCAGTTCTTC. It specifies CASSFYRGYYNEQFF.

The CDR3 DNA sequence: TGTGCCAGCAGCTTAACGGCCTTCGGGGGGATGCAGCCCCAGCATTTT. This encodes CASSLTAFGGMQPQHF. The chain couples TRBV7-8 to TRBJ1-5, with D perhaps matching TRBD1 (5 bases). The CDR3 extends over 16 amino acids. Trimming left V 2 bases short and J 7 bases short, with 18 bases between. Germline-derived CDR1 and CDR2 are SGHVS and FQNEAQ.

The chain links TRBV29-1 to TRBJ1-3, with a tentative D call TRBD1 (5 bases). Germline values: CDR1 SQVTM, CDR2 ANQGSEA. The CDR3 spans 13 residues. Deletions cut 2 bases from V and 8 bases from J, with 13 bases between. CDR3 in DNA: TGCAGCGTTGAACAGGGTGTAAGGGACACCATATATTTT. It is translated as CSVEQGVRDTIYF.

V gene TRBV29-1 combines with J gene TRBJ2-5; possibly TRBD2 for D (5 bases). The CDR3 has 11 residues. V was pared by 4 bases and J by 5 bases, with 8 bases between. Germline lookup yields CDR1 SQVTM and CDR2 ANQGSEA. CDR3 sequence: CSVVRGETQYF. The CDR3 DNA is TGCAGCGTTGTCCGGGGTGAGACCCAGTACTTC.

This clone showed up just once. This chain uses TRBV20-1 with TRBJ1-4; 7 bases agree with TRBD1. V trimming: 3 bases; J trimming: 6 bases; junction bases outside the gene matches: 4. Per the germline V gene, CDR1 is DFQATT and CDR2 is SNEGSKA (reference sequence). The CDR3 has 13 amino acids. CDR3 residues: CSASYRGDEKLFF. In DNA, the CDR3 is TGCAGTGCTAGTTACAGGGGAGATGAAAAACTGTTTTTT.

CDR3 residues: CASSDRRGDEQYF. The CDR3 DNA reads TGTGCCAGTAGTGACCGCCGGGGAGACGAGCAGTACTTC. The V gene is TRBV19, the J gene TRBJ2-7, with D perhaps TRBD2 (5 bases). V lost 5 bases and J lost 5, with 13 bases in between. Germline CDR1 LNHDA, CDR2 SQIVND (reference sequence). The CDR3 runs to 13 residues.

The chain uses TRBV4-1 and TRBJ1-2; D ambiguous. The CDR3 has 16 amino acids. Trimming took off 0 bases at V and 3 bases at J, with 14 bases between the two ends. Germline lookup yields CDR1 MGHRA and CDR2 YSYEKL. CDR3 region: CASSQDLGDAYYGYTF. In DNA form, the CDR3 reads TGCGCCAGCAGCCAAGATCTAGGTGACGCGTACTATGGCTACACCTTC.

The chain links TRBV7-8 to TRBJ2-1; D might be TRBD2 (5 bases). The CDR3 sequence is 14 residues long. V shed 4 bases and J shed 3 bases, with 10 bases lying between them. Germline lookup yields CDR1 SGHVS and CDR2 FQNEAQ. CDR3 sequence: CASSSPGNYNEQFF. The CDR3 DNA reads as TGTGCCAGCAGCTCCCCGGGAAACTACAATGAGCAGTTCTTC.

The rearrangement uses TRBV5-6 and TRBJ2-7; weak D call: TRBD2 (5 bases). V gave up 1 base and J gave up 2 bases, with 7 bases separating them. This CDR3 region has 13 residues. From germline, CDR1 is SGHDT and CDR2 YYEEEE. The CDR3, as DNA: TGTGCCAGCAGCTTGCGGGGTCCCTACGAGCAGTACTTC. Amino acids: CASSLRGPYEQYF.

This sequence joins TRBV5-1 and TRBJ1-2; D gene ambiguous. Trimming removed 3 bases from V and 0 bases from J, with 12 bases in between. Germline CDR1 and CDR2: SGHRS and YFSETQ. This CDR3 has 15 residues. CDR3 DNA sequence: TGCGCCAGCAGCTGGTCCCTTTTAGCTAACTATGGCTACACCTTC. Translating gives CASSWSLLANYGYTF.

This rearrangement joins TRBV6-5 to TRBJ1-3; D is uncertain. This CDR3 region has 16 residues. The V gene's germline CDR1 is MNHEY and CDR2 SVGAGI. The ends were cut back, 4 bases at V and 5 bases at J, with 18 bases in the middle. CDR3: CASSSFMGVGRNTIYF. In nucleotides, the CDR3 is TGTGCCAGCAGTTCCTTTATGGGAGTGGGGAGAAACACCATATATTTT.

This clone was detected only once. V usage is TRBV2 and J usage is TRBJ1-2; D is possibly TRBD1 (6 bases). Trimming cost V 4 bases and J 2 bases, with 26 bases left between them. In germline, CDR1 is SNHLY, CDR2 FYNNEI. This CDR3 has 19 amino acids. This chain's CDR3 is CASSVRVTRTAMNNYGYTF. The CDR3 coding sequence is TGTGCCAGCAGTGTTCGAGTGACAAGGACAGCAATGAACAACTATGGCTACACCTTC.

The V call is TRBV3-1 (or the pseudogene TRBV3-2), the J call TRBJ1-1; D may be TRBD1 (5 bases). The CDR3 sequence is 18 residues long. The V end was cut by 0 bases, the J end by 1 base, with 18 bases between. Germline V gene data show CDR1 as LGHDT and CDR2 as YNNKEL (reference sequence). CDR3 sequence reads: CASSQEGWGVGGNTEAFF. The DNA of the CDR3 is TGTGCCAGCAGCCAAGAGGGTTGGGGGGTAGGTGGGAACACTGAAGCTTTCTTT.

The chain joins TRBV28 to TRBJ1-2; no reliable D call. Germline CDR1 and CDR2: MDHEN and SYDVKM. CDR3 size: 13 residues. The V and J ends lost 6 bases and 2 bases respectively, with 10 bases between them. For the CDR3, the DNA is TGTGCCAGCAGGGCCCGCCGAAACTATGGCTACACCTTC. Translating it yields CASRARRNYGYTF.

J is TRBJ2-1 and V is TRBV19, with 8 positions matching TRBD2. Losses at the gene ends were 3 bases for V and 6 bases for J; bases not matched to a gene: 10. The CDR3 is 16 amino acids. Germline V gene lookup returns CDR1 LNHDA and CDR2 SQIVND (reference sequence). The CDR3 DNA reads TGTGCCAGTAGTATCCCGGGGGGGCCTTCTATCAATGAGCAGTTCTTC. Encoded protein: CASSIPGGPSINEQFF.